One and the same sample provided the 8 T cell receptor beta chains below, sequenced in a study of T cell responses to AZD1222 COVID-19 vaccine. The protocol was immunoSEQ multiplex PCR, while the TCRdb copy is restricted to in-frame clones and leaves out a portion. The sample lists 90,000 to 130,000 clones, approximately 90% occurring once. The sample was peripheral blood, taken on day 0 of AZD1222 vaccination. These receptors came from an adult in good health.

This chain connects TRBV5-1 to TRBJ2-3, with 11 positions matching TRBD2. The ends lost 0 bases at V and 3 bases at J; junction bases unmatched: 6. This CDR3 is 17 amino acids long. In germline, CDR1 is SGHRS, CDR2 YFSETQ. The CDR3 DNA is TGCGCCAGCAGCTTGGCCTGGTCTAGCGGGGGGACAGATACGCAGTATTTT. Its translation is CASSLAWSSGGTDTQYF.

V and J are TRBV28 and TRBJ2-7; the match to TRBD2 covers 14 bases. V gave up 7 bases and J gave up 6 bases; unmatched junction bases: 8. Germline V gene sequence: CDR1 MDHEN, CDR2 SYDVKM. The CDR3 contains 15 residues. In DNA, the CDR3 is TGTGCCAGCACCCCAGGACTAGCGGGAGGTGGCGAGCAGTACTTC. Residues: CASTPGLAGGGEQYF.

This chain connects TRBV2 to TRBJ2-6; D may be TRBD1 (5 bases). The germline gives CDR1 SNHLY, CDR2 FYNNEI. Trimming left V 7 bases short and J 2 bases short, with 12 bases between. This CDR3 spans 15 amino acids. This CDR3 is CASTAGSTGANVLTF. As DNA, the CDR3 is TGTGCCAGCACCGCAGGGTCGACTGGGGCCAACGTCCTGACTTTC.

The rearrangement joins TRBV5-4 to TRBJ1-2; D unclear. CDR1 and CDR2 (germline): SGHNT, YYREEE (reference sequence). Trimming left V 0 bases short and J 5 bases short, with 8 bases between. The CDR3 has 13 residues. The CDR3: CASSLGGSYGYTF. The CDR3, as DNA: TGTGCCAGCAGCTTGGGTGGTTCTTATGGCTACACCTTC.

The chain joins TRBV11-3 to TRBJ2-2; TRBD1 matches at 9 bases. Germline V CDR1 and CDR2: SGHNT, YENEEA. The CDR3 consists of 14 residues. V gave up 3 bases and J gave up 7 bases; unmatched junction bases: 3. This CDR3 is CASSLGQGGGELFF. CDR3 nucleotides: TGTGCCAGCAGCTTGGGACAGGGCGGCGGGGAGCTGTTTTTT.

This chain connects TRBV27 to TRBJ1-5; D not resolved. Trimming removed 0 bases at V and 7 bases at J, with 7 bases between. This CDR3 is built from 13 residues. Germline V gene sequence: CDR1 MNHEY, CDR2 SMNVEV (reference sequence). CDR3 residues: CASSLSRRQPQHF. DNA for the CDR3: TGTGCCAGCAGTTTATCCCGACGACAGCCCCAGCATTTT.

This clone was recorded only once. The chain joins TRBV28 to TRBJ2-3; D possibly corresponds to TRBD2 (6 bases). CDR1 is MDHEN, CDR2 SYDVKM, per germline. V was clipped by 4 bases and J by 0 bases, with 17 bases between them. The CDR3 runs to 17 residues. The CDR3 is CASSSFKAGLSTDTQYF. The CDR3 DNA follows: TGTGCCAGCAGTTCATTTAAAGCGGGTCTGAGCACAGATACGCAGTATTTT.

The CDR3 DNA is TGTGCCAGCAGTAACGGCTTGAACACTGAAGCTTTCTTT. It codes for CASSNGLNTEAFF. The J gene is TRBJ1-1, the V gene TRBV5-4; D remains unclear. Germline assignment: CDR1 SGHNT and CDR2 YYREEE (reference sequence). This CDR3 is 13 amino acids long. The V gene lost 5 bases and the J gene lost 0 bases, with 8 bases spanning the gap.